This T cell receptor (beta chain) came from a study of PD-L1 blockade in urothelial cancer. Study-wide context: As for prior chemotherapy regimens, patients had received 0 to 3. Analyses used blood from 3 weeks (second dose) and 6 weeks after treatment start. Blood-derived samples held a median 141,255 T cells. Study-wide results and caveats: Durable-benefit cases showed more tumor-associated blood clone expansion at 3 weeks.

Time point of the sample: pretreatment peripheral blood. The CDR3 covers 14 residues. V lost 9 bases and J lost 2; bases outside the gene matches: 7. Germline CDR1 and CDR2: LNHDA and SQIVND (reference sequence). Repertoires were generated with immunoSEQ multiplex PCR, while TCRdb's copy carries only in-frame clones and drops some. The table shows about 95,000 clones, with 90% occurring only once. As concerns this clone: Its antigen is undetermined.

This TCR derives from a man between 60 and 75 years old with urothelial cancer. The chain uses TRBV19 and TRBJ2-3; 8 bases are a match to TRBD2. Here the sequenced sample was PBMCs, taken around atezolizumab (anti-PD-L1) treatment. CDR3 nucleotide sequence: TGTGCCAGACCGGGACTAGGAACCACAGATACGCAGTATTTT. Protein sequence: CARPGLGTTDTQYF.